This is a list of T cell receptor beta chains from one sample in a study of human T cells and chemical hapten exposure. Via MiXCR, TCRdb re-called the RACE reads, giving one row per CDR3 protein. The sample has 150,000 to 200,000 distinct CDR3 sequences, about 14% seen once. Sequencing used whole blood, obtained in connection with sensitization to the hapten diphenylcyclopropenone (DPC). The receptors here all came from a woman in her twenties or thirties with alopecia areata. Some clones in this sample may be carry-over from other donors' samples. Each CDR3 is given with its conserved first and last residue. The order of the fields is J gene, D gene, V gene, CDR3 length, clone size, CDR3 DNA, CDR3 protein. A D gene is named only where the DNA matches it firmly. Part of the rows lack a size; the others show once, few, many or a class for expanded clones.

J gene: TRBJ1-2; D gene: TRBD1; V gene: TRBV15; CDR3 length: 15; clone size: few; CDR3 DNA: TGTGCCACCAGCCGTCCCGGGACAGGAGCCTATGGCTACACCTTC; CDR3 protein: CATSRPGTGAYGYTF
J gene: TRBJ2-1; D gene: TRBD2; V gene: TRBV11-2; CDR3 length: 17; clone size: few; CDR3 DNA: TGTGCCAGCAGCTTCCCGACTAGCGGGAGCTCCTACAATGAGCAGTTCTTC; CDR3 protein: CASSFPTSGSSYNEQFF
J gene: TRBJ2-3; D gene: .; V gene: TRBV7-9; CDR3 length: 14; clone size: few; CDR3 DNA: TGTGCCAGCAGTCCCCTTCCGAACACAGATACGCAGTATTTT; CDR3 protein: CASSPLPNTDTQYF
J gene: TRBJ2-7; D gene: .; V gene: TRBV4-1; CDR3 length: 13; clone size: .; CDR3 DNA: TGCGCCAGCAGCCCTACGGGTTTTTACGAGCAGTACTTC; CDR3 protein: CASSPTGFYEQYF
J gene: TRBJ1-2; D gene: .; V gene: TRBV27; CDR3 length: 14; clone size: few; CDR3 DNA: TGTGCCAGCAGTACCCAGGGCCTCAACTATGGCTACACCTTC; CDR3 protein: CASSTQGLNYGYTF
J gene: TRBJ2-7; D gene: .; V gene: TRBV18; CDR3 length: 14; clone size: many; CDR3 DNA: TGTGCCAGCTCACCACCGCCTGGAGCCTACGAGCAGTACTTC; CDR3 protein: CASSPPPGAYEQYF
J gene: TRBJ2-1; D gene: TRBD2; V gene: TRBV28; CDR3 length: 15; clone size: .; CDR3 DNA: TGTGCCAGCAACCGACTAGCGGGAGATCAGAATGAGCAGTTCTTC; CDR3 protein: CASNRLAGDQNEQFF
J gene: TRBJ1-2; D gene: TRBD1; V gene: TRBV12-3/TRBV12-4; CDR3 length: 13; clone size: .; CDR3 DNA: TGTGCCAGCAGCGGACAGGGCTATTATGGCTACACCTTC; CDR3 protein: CASSGQGYYGYTF
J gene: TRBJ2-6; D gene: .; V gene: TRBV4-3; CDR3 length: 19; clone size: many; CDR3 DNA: TGCGCCAGCAGCCAAGACCCGGGACAATCGGGCCGAGGGGCCAACGTCCTGACTTTC; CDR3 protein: CASSQDPGQSGRGANVLTF
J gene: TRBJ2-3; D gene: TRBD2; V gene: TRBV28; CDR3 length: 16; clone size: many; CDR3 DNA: TGTGCCAGCAGGGACTGGGGGGGAATGGAGTCGGATACGCAGTATTTT; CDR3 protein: CASRDWGGMESDTQYF
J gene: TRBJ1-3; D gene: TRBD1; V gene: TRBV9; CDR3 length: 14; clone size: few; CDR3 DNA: TGTGCCAGCAGCGGGGACAGTCCTGGAAACACCATATATTTT; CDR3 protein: CASSGDSPGNTIYF
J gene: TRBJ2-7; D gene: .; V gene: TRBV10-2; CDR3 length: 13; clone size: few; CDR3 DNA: TGCGCCAGCAGTGAACAGGGAAAGGGCGAGCAGTACTTC; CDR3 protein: CASSEQGKGEQYF
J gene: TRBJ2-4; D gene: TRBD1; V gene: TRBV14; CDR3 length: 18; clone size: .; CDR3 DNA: TGTGCCAGCAGCCAAGCGATCGGGACAGGGGTAGCCAAAAACATTCAGTACTTC; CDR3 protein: CASSQAIGTGVAKNIQYF
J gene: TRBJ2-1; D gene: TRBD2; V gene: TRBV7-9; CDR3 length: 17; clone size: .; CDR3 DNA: TGTGCCAGCAGCCGCCGGCGCGGGCGGGGGAACTACAATGAGCAGTTCTTC; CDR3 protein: CASSRRRGRGNYNEQFF
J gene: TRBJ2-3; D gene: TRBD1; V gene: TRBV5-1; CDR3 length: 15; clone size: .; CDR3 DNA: TGCGCCAGCGCCACGCGCGGACAGGGGGGGAATACGCAGTATTTT; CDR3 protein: CASATRGQGGNTQYF
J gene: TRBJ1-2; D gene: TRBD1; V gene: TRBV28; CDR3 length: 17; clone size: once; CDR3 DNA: TGTGCCAGCAGCCCCCCGACCCCGGACAGGGGGGAGCATGGCTACACCTTC; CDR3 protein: CASSPPTPDRGEHGYTF